This T cell receptor (beta chain) was profiled in a study of cytomegalovirus exposure and HLA in healthy donors. Notes on this clone: The antigen is not known.

General study results and limits: While the bulk of TCR sequences proved rare, some public TCRs turned up in many donors.

The PCR contained 60 Vbeta and 13 Jbeta primers. The method was immunoSEQ multiplex PCR; TCRdb's version includes in-frame clones alone and lacks a portion of them. Of some 120,000 clones in the sample, roughly two thirds were seen once. This CDR3 has 11 residues. Germline V gene data show CDR1 as DFQATT and CDR2 as SNEGSKA (reference sequence). J was trimmed by 5 bases and V by 6 bases; bases with no gene match: 3. The receptor comes from a man aged 25-40 years in good health and CMV-seropositive. What was sequenced was PBMCs. The V and J genes are TRBV20-1 and TRBJ1-2; 7 positions match TRBD1. CDR3 sequence: CSAAQGYGYTF. The CDR3 DNA reads TGCAGTGCGGCACAGGGGTATGGCTACACCTTC.